A selection of T cell receptor beta chains follows, all from one sample in a study of T cells in Graves' hyperthyroidism and ophthalmopathy. MiXCR, applied by TCRdb to the multiplex PCR reads, yields one record per CDR3 protein. The data show 500,000 to 600,000 distinct CDR3 sequences, approximately 44% seen once. Input material: peripheral blood or thyroid tissue (not recorded which). The receptors stem from an adult woman with Graves' disease, either hyperthyroidism or ophthalmopathy (not recorded which). Both conserved end residues are part of each CDR3. Each record gives: J gene, D gene, V gene, clone size, CDR3 DNA, CDR3 protein. The D gene is left open where the match is weak. A clone size is listed for some rows: how often the clone was seen (once, few, many), or a class if it is expanded.

TRBJ1-3,.,TRBV9,many,TGTGCCAGCAGCGTAGTCGGGGAGTCGGACACCATATATTTT,CASSVVGESDTIYF
TRBJ2-2,TRBD1,TRBV5-1,once,TGCGCCAGCAGCGCGGATATGGGACAGGGTTACACCGGGGAGCTGTTTTTT,CASSADMGQGYTGELFF
TRBJ1-1,.,TRBV18,.,TGTGCCAGCTCCTGGGAGGTTCGGAAGACTGAAGCTTTCTTT,CASSWEVRKTEAFF
TRBJ2-5,TRBD2,TRBV20-1,.,TGCAGCAGTGGGCTAGCGGGCGGCGGAGAGACCCAGTACTTC,CSSGLAGGGETQYF
TRBJ1-5,TRBD1,TRBV7-2,.,TGTGCCAGCAGCTTTCTAGGGGGCACAAATCAGCCCCAGCATTTT,CASSFLGGTNQPQHF
TRBJ1-5,.,TRBV19,.,TGTGCCAGTAGTATCCTTATTCGGCGGCCCCAGCATTTT,CASSILIRRPQHF
TRBJ1-1,.,TRBV11-1,.,TGTGCCAGCACCCCGCAGTCCACTGAAGCTTTCTTT,CASTPQSTEAFF
TRBJ1-1,.,TRBV10-3,.,TGTGCCATCAGTGAGGAGGGGACCACTGAAGCTTTCTTT,CAISEEGTTEAFF
TRBJ2-5,.,TRBV12-3/TRBV12-4,.,TGTGCCAGCAGCGCGACGGGGACCCAGTACTTC,CASSATGTQYF
TRBJ2-2,.,TRBV6-6,many,TGTGCCAGCAGTTACGGATCGGGCGGGGAGCTGTTTTTT,CASSYGSGGELFF
TRBJ2-6,.,TRBV7-3,.,TGTGCCAGCAGCTTTATGGACTCTGGGGCCAACGTCCTGACTTTC,CASSFMDSGANVLTF
TRBJ2-5,.,TRBV5-1,many,TGCGCCAGCAGCTTGATTGAAGAGACCCAGTACTTC,CASSLIEETQYF
TRBJ2-7,TRBD1,TRBV19,.,TGTGCCAGTAGTATAGATTCGGAGACAGGGTCTATCGAGCAGCACTTC,CASSIDSETGSIEQHF
TRBJ1-1,.,TRBV10-2,many,TGCGCCAGTTCTCGAGGGGACACTGAAGCTTTCTTT,CASSRGDTEAFF
TRBJ2-7,TRBD2,TRBV7-2,.,TGTGCCAGCAGCCCGGTTGTGCTAGCGGGCCCTCCGACCTACGAGCAGTACTTC,CASSPVVLAGPPTYEQYF
TRBJ2-2,.,TRBV29-1,.,TGCAGCGTAGGACTAGGGGGCACCGGGGAGCTGTTTTTT,CSVGLGGTGELFF
TRBJ2-6,.,TRBV19,.,TGTGCCAGTGGGGACACCGAGAGCTCTGGGGCCAACGTCCTGACTTTC,CASGDTESSGANVLTF
TRBJ2-3,TRBD2,TRBV10-3,many,TGTGCCATCCATGACGGGAGGGCAGATACGCAGTATTTT,CAIHDGRADTQYF
TRBJ2-7,TRBD1,TRBV7-2,.,TGTGCCAGCAGCTTAAGACAGGGGGGCGGGCTGTACTTC,CASSLRQGGGLYF
TRBJ1-1,.,TRBV6-5,few,TGTGCCAGCAGACGGACGACCAGGTGGACTGAAGCTTTCTTT,CASRRTTRWTEAFF
TRBJ2-5,TRBD2,TRBV6-5,.,TGTGCCAGCAGTTACTCGACTAGCGGAGGGGAGACCCAGTACTTC,CASSYSTSGGETQYF
TRBJ1-6,.,TRBV7-9,many,TGTGCCAGCAGCTTAGTCTTGAATTCACCCCTCCACTTT,CASSLVLNSPLHF
TRBJ1-4,.,TRBV14,.,TGTGCCAGTCGTTGGACTTCGGATGAAAAACTGTTTTTT,CASRWTSDEKLFF
TRBJ1-4,.,TRBV7-6,many,TGTGCCAGCAGCGCCGGCACGCGCCAGTCTGCAACTAATGAAAAACTGTTTTTT,CASSAGTRQSATNEKLFF
TRBJ2-7,.,TRBV28,.,TGTGCCAGCAGACCGAGGCTCTCCTACGAGCAGTACTTC,CASRPRLSYEQYF
TRBJ1-3,TRBD1,TRBV2,.,TGTGCCAGCAGTGAAGCGCTTTGGACAGGGACCCAGCAGGGAAACACCATATATTTT,CASSEALWTGTQQGNTIYF
TRBJ2-7,TRBD2,TRBV27,few,TGTGCCAGCAGTCGGGACTACTTTTCCTACGAGCAGTACTTC,CASSRDYFSYEQYF
TRBJ2-3,TRBD2,TRBV7-7,.,TGTGCTAGCAGCCTCGGACTAGCGCCCACAGATACGCAGTATTTT,CASSLGLAPTDTQYF
TRBJ2-7,.,TRBV12-3/TRBV12-4,.,TGTGCCAGCAGTTTGGAGGGCATGGGCTACGAGCAGTACTTC,CASSLEGMGYEQYF
TRBJ2-1,.,TRBV24-1,once,TGTGCCACCAGTGATCGACCGAGTGCGAATGAGCAGTTCTTC,CATSDRPSANEQFF
TRBJ2-5,.,TRBV20-1,many,TGCAGTGCTCGGAGGGGAGAGACCCAGTACTTC,CSARRGETQYF
TRBJ2-2,TRBD2,TRBV10-3,many,TGTGCCATCAGGGCGGGACTAGCGGGAAACGGGGAGCTGTTTTTT,CAIRAGLAGNGELFF
TRBJ1-1,TRBD1,TRBV10-3,once,TGTGCCCCAACACGGGACAGGGGACGGAACACTGAAGCTTTCTTT,CAPTRDRGRNTEAFF
TRBJ2-7,TRBD1,TRBV6-1,.,TGTGCCAGCAGCGAGAGGGGGCCCTACGAGCAGTACTTC,CASSERGPYEQYF
TRBJ1-2,.,TRBV11-1,.,TGTGCCAGCAGCTTAGATGGGGGTTTTCTCAACTATGGCTACACCTTC,CASSLDGGFLNYGYTF
TRBJ1-1,.,TRBV12-3/TRBV12-4,.,TGTGCCGGCAGCCCGCAGGGGACTGAAGCTTTCTTT,CAGSPQGTEAFF
TRBJ2-5,TRBD2,TRBV7-7,many,TGTGCTAGCAGCATAACTAGCGGGAGACAAGAGACCCAGTACTTC,CASSITSGRQETQYF
TRBJ2-7,TRBD2,TRBV19,.,TGTGCCAGTAGTATGGGGACTAGCGGGTATTTCTACGAGCAGTACTTC,CASSMGTSGYFYEQYF
TRBJ1-5,.,TRBV11-2,.,TGTGCCAGCAGCCCAGGGGCGGGGTTACAGCCCCAGCATTTT,CASSPGAGLQPQHF
TRBJ1-2,TRBD1,TRBV30,many,TGTGCCTGGAGTGTAATCGGGACAGGGCAAGGCTACACCTTC,CAWSVIGTGQGYTF
TRBJ1-6,TRBD1,TRBV7-2,few,TGTGCCAGCAGCTCAAACCCGGGACAGGTTCGAGGATCACCCCTCCACTTT,CASSSNPGQVRGSPLHF
TRBJ1-1,.,TRBV24-1,many,TGTGCCACCAGTGAATCAGGGTGGAACACTGAAGCTTTCTTT,CATSESGWNTEAFF
TRBJ1-1,.,TRBV7-2,.,TGTGCCAGCAGCTTTATCGGTTCTGAAGCTTTCTTT,CASSFIGSEAFF
TRBJ2-2,.,TRBV20-1,.,TGCAGTGCTAGACTTACAGGGTTTACCGGGGAGCTGTTTTTT,CSARLTGFTGELFF
TRBJ1-5,.,TRBV6-7,few,TGTGCCAGCAGAACCCTCAGGGGAAGCAGCAATCAGCCCCAGCATTTT,CASRTLRGSSNQPQHF
TRBJ2-7,.,TRBV7-9,.,TGTGCCAGCAGCTCGGGGGCGGGCGAGCAGTACTTC,CASSSGAGEQYF
TRBJ2-3,.,TRBV2,few,TGTGCCAGCAGTTCGACGAAGGATACGCAGTATTTT,CASSSTKDTQYF
TRBJ2-7,.,TRBV20-1,.,TGCAGTGCTAGAGACGACAGGAGCTCCTACGAGCAGTACTTC,CSARDDRSSYEQYF
TRBJ2-5,TRBD2,TRBV7-2,.,TGTGCCAGCAGCTTAACCGGGGGGAAAGAGACCCAGTACTTC,CASSLTGGKETQYF
TRBJ1-6,.,TRBV7-9,few,TGTGCCAGCATCCGGGGGGGAGACTCACCCCTCCACTTT,CASIRGGDSPLHF
TRBJ1-1,.,TRBV7-2,.,TGTGCCAGCAGCCCCCGGCCGACCCCTAACACTGAAGCTTTCTTT,CASSPRPTPNTEAFF
TRBJ2-5,.,TRBV20-1,many,TGCAGTGCTAGAGGACGGGGCCAAGAGACCCAGTACTTC,CSARGRGQETQYF